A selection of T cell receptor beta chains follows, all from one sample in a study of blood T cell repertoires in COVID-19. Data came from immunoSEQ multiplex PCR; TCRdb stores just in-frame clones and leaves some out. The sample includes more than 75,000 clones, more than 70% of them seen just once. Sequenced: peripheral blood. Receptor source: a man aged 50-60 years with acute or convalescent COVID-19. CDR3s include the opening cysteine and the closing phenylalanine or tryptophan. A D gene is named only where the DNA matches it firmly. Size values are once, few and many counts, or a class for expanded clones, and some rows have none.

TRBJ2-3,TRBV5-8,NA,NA,TGTGCCAGCAGCTTGTATAAGGGGAACTCAGATACGCAGTATTTT,CASSLYKGNSDTQYF
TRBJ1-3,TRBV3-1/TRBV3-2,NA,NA,TGTGCCAGCAGCCAAGATGCGGGGCGTGGAAACACCATATATTTT,CASSQDAGRGNTIYF
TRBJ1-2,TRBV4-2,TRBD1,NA,TGTGCCAGCAGCCAAGGAACAGGGGAAAGTAAGGACTATGGCTACACCTTC,CASSQGTGESKDYGYTF
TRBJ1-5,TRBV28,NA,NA,TGTGCCAACAGTTTAGCAGGGGTCGGTCGGCCCCAGCATTTT,CANSLAGVGRPQHF
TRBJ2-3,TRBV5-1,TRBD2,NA,TGCGCCAGCAGCACCGGGACTAGCGGGAGCTACCGAAGCACAGATACGCAGTATTTT,CASSTGTSGSYRSTDTQYF
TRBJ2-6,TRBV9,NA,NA,TGTGCCAGCAGCGCAATAGAACTCGCTGGGGCCAACGTCCTGACTTTC,CASSAIELAGANVLTF
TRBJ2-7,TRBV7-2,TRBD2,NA,TGTGCCAGCAGCCCTCCCCGGCTAGCGGGAACCGAGCAGTACTTC,CASSPPRLAGTEQYF
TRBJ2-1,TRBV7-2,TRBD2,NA,TGTGCCAGCGAAACTAGCGGGGGGCGAAGCTCCTACAATGAGCAGTTCTTC,CASETSGGRSSYNEQFF
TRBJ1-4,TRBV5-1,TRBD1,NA,TGCGCCACTGGACAGGGCCCAAATGAAAAACTGTTTTTT,CATGQGPNEKLFF
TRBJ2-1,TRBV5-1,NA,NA,TGCGCCAGCAGCTTGGAAACAGCCTACAATGAGCAGTTCTTC,CASSLETAYNEQFF
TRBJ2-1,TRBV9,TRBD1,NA,TGTGCCAGCAGCAATAGGGAGGACAGGGGCAATGAGCAGTTCTTC,CASSNREDRGNEQFF
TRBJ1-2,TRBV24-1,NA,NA,TGTGCCACCAGTGATTGGAGAGACAGAAATGGCTACACCTTC,CATSDWRDRNGYTF
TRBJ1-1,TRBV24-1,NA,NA,TGTGCCACCAGTGATAGCCGCGTGAACACTGAAGCTTTCTTT,CATSDSRVNTEAFF
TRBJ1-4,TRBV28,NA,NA,TGTGCCAGCAGTCCCCCGACAGGCTTAAATGAAAAACTGTTTTTT,CASSPPTGLNEKLFF
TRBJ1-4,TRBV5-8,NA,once,TGTGCCAGCAGCGGATGGGGGGATGAAAAACTGTTTTTT,CASSGWGDEKLFF
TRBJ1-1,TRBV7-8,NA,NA,TGTGCCAGCAGCTGGAGGGCCGAGCCGATGAACACTGAAGCTTTCTTT,CASSWRAEPMNTEAFF
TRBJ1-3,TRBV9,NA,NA,TGTGCCAGCAGCGTGGAAGACAGGTCTGGAAACACCATATATTTT,CASSVEDRSGNTIYF
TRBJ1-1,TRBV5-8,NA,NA,TGTGCCAGCAGCTTGGCCGCGACAGGTGACACTGAAGCTTTCTTT,CASSLAATGDTEAFF
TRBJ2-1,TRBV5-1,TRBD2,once,TGCGCCCGCGGTACTGGGGCGGGGGGGATCTACAATGAGCAGTTCTTC,CARGTGAGGIYNEQFF
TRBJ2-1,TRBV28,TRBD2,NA,TGTGCCACTGAGCCGGGACTAGCGGCCTACAATGAGCAGTTCTTC,CATEPGLAAYNEQFF
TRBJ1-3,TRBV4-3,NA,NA,TGCGCCAGCAGCCAAGGACAGGACTCTGGAAACACCATATATTTT,CASSQGQDSGNTIYF
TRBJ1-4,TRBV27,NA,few,TGTGCCAGCAGTTTATCCTCCGGGGTAGGGGAAAAACTGTTTTTT,CASSLSSGVGEKLFF
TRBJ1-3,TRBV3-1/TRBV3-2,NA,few,TGTGCCAGCAGCCAAGATCTTTTCTCTGGAAACACCATATATTTT,CASSQDLFSGNTIYF
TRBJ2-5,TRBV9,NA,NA,TGTGCCAGCAGCGCTGAGGGAATGGAGACCCAGTACTTC,CASSAEGMETQYF
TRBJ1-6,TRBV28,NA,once,TGTGCCAGCCTCCCCGAACAGGGTTGGTCACCCCTCCACTTT,CASLPEQGWSPLHF
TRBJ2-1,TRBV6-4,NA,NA,TGTGCCAGCAGTGATGGGAGCGGGTCAGGGCCGGGAGAGCAGTTCTTC,CASSDGSGSGPGEQFF
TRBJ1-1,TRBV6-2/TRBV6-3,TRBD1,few,TGTGCCAGCAGTCGACAGGGCATGAACACTGAAGCTTTCTTT,CASSRQGMNTEAFF
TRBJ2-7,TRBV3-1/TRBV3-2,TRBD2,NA,TGTGCCAGCAGCCAAGAGATAGCGGGAGCGTCCGAGCAGTACTTC,CASSQEIAGASEQYF
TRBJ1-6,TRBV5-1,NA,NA,TGCGCCAGCAGCTTGGAGGTTCAGGAAAGTTCACCCCTCCACTTT,CASSLEVQESSPLHF
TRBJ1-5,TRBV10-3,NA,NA,TGTGCCACGGGCCCCGGGATCCTACGGCCCCAGCATTTT,CATGPGILRPQHF
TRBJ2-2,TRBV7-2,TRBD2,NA,TGTGCCAGCAGCTTAGCGGGGGGGGCGAACACCGGGGAGCTGTTTTTT,CASSLAGGANTGELFF
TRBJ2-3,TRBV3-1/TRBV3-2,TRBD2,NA,TGTGCCAGCAGCCCACTAGCGGGCGGGACAGATACGCAGTATTTT,CASSPLAGGTDTQYF
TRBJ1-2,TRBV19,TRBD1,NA,TGTGCCAGTAGTATCGACAGGGAGTTTGGCTACACCTTC,CASSIDREFGYTF
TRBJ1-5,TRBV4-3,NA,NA,TGCGCCAGCAGCCCAGCGTATCGTAGCAATCAGCCCCAGCATTTT,CASSPAYRSNQPQHF
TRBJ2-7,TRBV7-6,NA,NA,TGTGCCAGCAGCTTAGTCGGGAGCGAGCAGTACTTC,CASSLVGSEQYF
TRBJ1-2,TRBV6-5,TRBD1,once,TGTGCCAGCAGTCCCTACCAGGGGACAGTTAGGAGGATCTTC,CASSPYQGTVRRIF
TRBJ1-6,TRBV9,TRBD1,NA,TGTGCCAGCAGCTTTACAGGGGAGTCTTCACCCCTCCACTTT,CASSFTGESSPLHF
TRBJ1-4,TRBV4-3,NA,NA,TGCGCCAGCAGCCAAGGCAGAAATGAAAAACTGTTTTTT,CASSQGRNEKLFF
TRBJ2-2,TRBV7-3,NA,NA,TGTGCCAGCAGCGACTACATACAGGGCTCGACCGGGGAGCTGTTTTTT,CASSDYIQGSTGELFF
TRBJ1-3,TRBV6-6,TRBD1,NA,TGTGCCAGCAACCCGGGACAGTACACCACCAACACCATATATTTT,CASNPGQYTTNTIYF
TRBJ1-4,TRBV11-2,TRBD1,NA,TGTGCCAGCAGCTTCGGGACAGGGGAGGAACTGTTTTTT,CASSFGTGEELFF
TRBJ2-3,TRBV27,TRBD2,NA,TGTGCCAGCAGTTTATTCCTCAATTCAGAGTACGCCCGACTAGCGGGAGAGGGGACAGATACGCAGTATTTT,CASSLFLNSEYARLAGEGTDTQYF
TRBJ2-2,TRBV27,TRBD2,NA,TGTGCCAGCAGTTTAAAGGCGGGGGGGCCGCGAACCGGGGAGCTGTTTTTT,CASSLKAGGPRTGELFF
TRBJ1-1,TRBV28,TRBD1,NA,TGTGCCAGCAGCAAGAACACAGGGGAGAGGGCTTTCTTT,CASSKNTGERAFF
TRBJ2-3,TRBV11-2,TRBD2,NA,TGTGCCAGCAGCCCCTACCTAGCGGGAGAAACAGATACGCAGTATTTT,CASSPYLAGETDTQYF
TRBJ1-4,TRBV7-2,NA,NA,TGTGCCAGCAGCTTAGCGCGGGAGGCAGGGGAAAAACTGTTTTTT,CASSLAREAGEKLFF
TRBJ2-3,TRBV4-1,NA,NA,TGCGCCAGCAGCCAAGCGGGAGATATCGGGGAAACGCAGTATTTT,CASSQAGDIGETQYF
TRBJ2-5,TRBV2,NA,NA,TGTGCCAGCAAGCGGGACACCCAAGAGACCCAGTACTTC,CASKRDTQETQYF
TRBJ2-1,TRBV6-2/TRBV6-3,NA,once,TGTGCCAGCAGCTGGACAGCCTACAATGAGCAGTTCTTC,CASSWTAYNEQFF
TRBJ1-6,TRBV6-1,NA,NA,TGTGCCAGCAGTGAGGATAAGCGGACGGTATATAATTCACCCCTCCACTTT,CASSEDKRTVYNSPLHF
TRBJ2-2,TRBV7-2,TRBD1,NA,TGTGCCAGCAGCCCTGACAACAGGGGGCGGGCCGGGGAGCTGTTTTTT,CASSPDNRGRAGELFF
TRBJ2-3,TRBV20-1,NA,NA,TGCAGTGCTACTTTGGGGCCCTCCAAGTATTTT,CSATLGPSKYF
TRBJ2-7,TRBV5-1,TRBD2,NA,TGCGCCAGCAGTCTAGCGGGAGAAGAGCAGTACTTC,CASSLAGEEQYF
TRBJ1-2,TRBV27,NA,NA,TGTGCCAGCAGTTTATTCCAGGCCACCTCACACTATGGCTACACCTTC,CASSLFQATSHYGYTF
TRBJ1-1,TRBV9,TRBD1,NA,TGTGCCAGCAGCAACCCGACAGGGGAGGGCACTGAAGCTTTCTTT,CASSNPTGEGTEAFF
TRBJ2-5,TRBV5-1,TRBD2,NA,TGCGCCAGCAGCCCGACGGGACTAGGGTCCCAAGAGACCCAGTACTTC,CASSPTGLGSQETQYF
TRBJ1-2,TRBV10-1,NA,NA,TGCGCCAGCAGTGGCTCGGGGACCTTC,CASSGSGTF